A selection of T cell receptor beta chains follows, all from one sample in a study of cytomegalovirus exposure and HLA in healthy donors. Some clones are missing from TCRdb's copy, which holds only in-frame ones; the method was immunoSEQ multiplex PCR. The sample shows roughly 110,000 clones, about 75% of them seen only once. The sequenced material came from PBMCs. These receptors were taken from a male donor in good health and CMV-seropositive. The conserved cysteine and the conserved F or W are not part of the CDR3 here. D genes are given only for firm matches.

J gene | D gene | V gene | CDR3 protein
TRBJ1-5 | . | TRBV21-1 | ASSKAGTGSPNSNQPQH
TRBJ2-7 | . | TRBV6-6 | ASHKGGSRGSYEQY
TRBJ2-7 | TRBD2 | TRBV6-5 | ASSLWTSGGEGQY
TRBJ2-6 | TRBD2 | TRBV6-1 | ASSGGLSGANVLT
TRBJ2-3 | . | TRBV6-1 | ARPPRDLSTDTQY
TRBJ2-2 | . | TRBV5-4 | ASSTSTTRELF
TRBJ2-2 | . | TRBV11-3 | ASSLEGKGELF
TRBJ2-2 | . | TRBV28 | ASSLEAPGTGELF
TRBJ1-1 | . | TRBV30 | AWRPRVGALNTEAF
TRBJ1-1 | . | TRBV5-4 | ASSFGGRSEAF
TRBJ1-1 | . | TRBV4-3 | ASSPLPRNTEAF
TRBJ2-1 | TRBD2 | TRBV19 | ASSTQAGGPLNEQF
TRBJ1-5 | . | TRBV7-2 | ASSLAWAQNQPQH
TRBJ2-3 | . | TRBV5-1 | ASSLGADTQY
TRBJ2-2 | TRBD1 | TRBV2 | ASSERDRDPGELF
TRBJ2-2 | . | TRBV7-6 | ASSSRRDTGELF
TRBJ1-3 | . | TRBV5-1 | ASSLVESRGGNTIY
TRBJ2-7 | TRBD1 | TRBV27 | ASNSGQGKKY
TRBJ2-5 | . | TRBV5-1 | ASSYERETQY
TRBJ1-2 | . | TRBV2 | ASRVGTPQGYGYT
TRBJ1-6 | . | TRBV6-5 | ASSYGGRSPLH
TRBJ1-4 | . | TRBV28 | ASSPRRGGEKLF